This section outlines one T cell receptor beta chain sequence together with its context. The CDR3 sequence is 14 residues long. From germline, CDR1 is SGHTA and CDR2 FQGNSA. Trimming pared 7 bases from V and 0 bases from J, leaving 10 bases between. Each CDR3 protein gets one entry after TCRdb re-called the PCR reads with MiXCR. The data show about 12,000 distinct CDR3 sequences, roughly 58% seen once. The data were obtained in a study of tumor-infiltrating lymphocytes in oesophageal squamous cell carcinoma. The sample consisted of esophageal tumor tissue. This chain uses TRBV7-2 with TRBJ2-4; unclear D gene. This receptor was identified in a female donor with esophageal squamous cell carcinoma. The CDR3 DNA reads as TGTGCCAGCAACTACGATACAGCCAAAAACATTCAGTACTTC. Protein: CASNYDTAKNIQYF.